This T cell receptor (beta chain) was profiled in a study of shared T cell receptors in the human thymus. Germline V gene lookup returns CDR1 WNHNN and CDR2 SYGVQD (reference sequence). The V gene end was trimmed by 3 bases and the J gene end by 6 bases; junction bases not matched to a gene: 2. The CDR3 loop spans 15 amino acids. The table came from immunoSEQ multiplex PCR; TCRdb's copy has only in-frame clones and leaves some out. The sample lists 630,000 or so clones, more than 70% occurring once. The sample was also linked to a second study, of human thymus T cells. That investigation notes: An apparent bias in V and J gene usage was seen in thymic and blood repertoires.

Sequences were obtained from thymocytes. The TCR sequence derives from a boy in the first two years of life with a congenital heart defect. J is TRBJ2-1 and V is TRBV10-1; 13 nucleotides match TRBD2. CDR3 region: CASSETSGRANEQFF. Here the CDR3 DNA reads TGCGCCAGCAGTGAAACTAGCGGGAGGGCCAATGAGCAGTTCTTC.